These 10 T cell receptor beta chains were sequenced from one sample in a study of shared clonotypes between healthy human individuals. Generated by immunoSEQ multiplex PCR, the TCRdb table keeps only in-frame clones and is missing some. The sample lists more than 2 million clones, approximately 94% seen once, with around 1.1% in the top ten. It was CD45RO-negative cells, positively selected for CCR7, that made up naive CD8 cells, with terminally differentiated effector memory CD45RA+ cells excluded. Sequenced input: naive CD8+ T cells sorted from blood. The source is a man aged 18-30 years in good health.

The chain employs TRBV18 and TRBJ1-1, with D unclear. The CDR3 has 13 residues. V was clipped by 3 bases and J by 8 bases, with 13 bases between them. The germline V gene encodes CDR1 KGHSH and CDR2 LQKENI. Here the CDR3 DNA reads TGTGCCAGCTCACCGGTAAAACATGCCGAAGCTTTCTTT. Residues: CASSPVKHAEAFF.

The rearrangement links TRBV4-3 to TRBJ2-7; D is uncertain. CDR1 and CDR2 (germline): LGHNA, YSLEER. Trimming removed 0 bases at V and 5 bases at J, with 8 bases between. The CDR3 extends over 13 amino acids. CDR3 bases: TGCGCCAGCAGCCAAGAAGTAGCCGACGAGCAGTACTTC. Protein sequence: CASSQEVADEQYF.

The V gene is TRBV5-1, the J gene TRBJ2-7; TRBD1 agrees at 8 bases. The CDR3 covers 15 residues. Germline loops: CDR1 SGHRS, CDR2 YFSETQ. Trimming removed 2 bases from V and 5 bases from J; junction bases left unmatched: 9. The CDR3 is CASSLSVGTGNEQYF. CDR3 DNA sequence: TGCGCCAGCAGCTTATCCGTGGGGACAGGCAACGAGCAGTACTTC.

The chain combines TRBV12-1 with TRBJ1-1. TRBV12-1 is a listed pseudogene. This CDR3 spans 23 amino acids. The CDR3 nucleotides are TGTGCCAGCAGCTCTACTCGCAAGGGTTGTCGGGGGGCTTGTATAGGACGGAACACTGAAGCTTTCTTT. This gives the protein CASSSTRKGCRGACIGRNTEAFF.

V usage is TRBV19 and J usage is TRBJ2-5, with 7 positions matching TRBD1. The CDR3 length is 15 residues. CDR1 and CDR2 from the germline V gene are LNHDA and SQIVND (reference sequence). The J segment lost 2 bases and the V segment lost 3 bases, leaving 6 bases of the junction unmatched. The CDR3 region is CASSIRDRVQETQYF. CDR3 bases: TGTGCCAGTAGTATTAGAGACAGGGTACAAGAGACCCAGTACTTC.

CDR3 nucleotide sequence: TGTGCCAGCAGTCCACCCCCCCCTCGGAGCTACGAGCAGTACTTC. This codes for CASSPPPPRSYEQYF. The rearrangement links TRBV27 to TRBJ2-7; no definite D call. Germline CDR1 reads MNHEY; CDR2 reads SMNVEV (reference sequence). The CDR3 loop spans 15 amino acids. Trimming stripped 5 bases from V and 3 bases from J, with 17 bases between.

The genes are TRBV11-2 and TRBJ1-2; tentatively, D is TRBD1 (5 bases). Germline V CDR1 and CDR2: SGHAT, FQNNGV. Trimming removed 2 bases from V and 4 bases from J, with 14 bases in between. The CDR3 totals 15 residues. The CDR3 DNA is TGTGCCAGCAGCTTACTCGAGGGGCCACCCTATGGCTACACCTTC. Residues: CASSLLEGPPYGYTF.

This chain uses TRBV27 with TRBJ2-7, with 7 nucleotides matching TRBD1. V shed 7 bases and J 2 bases; nucleotides not matched to a gene: 8. Per the germline V gene, CDR1 is MNHEY and CDR2 is SMNVEV (reference sequence). This CDR3 has 14 amino acids. CDR3 DNA sequence: TGTGCCAGCACCCCCCGGGACAGAGCCTACGAGCAGTACTTC. It specifies CASTPRDRAYEQYF.

This chain uses TRBV30 with TRBJ1-5; maybe TRBD1 (5 bases). CDR1 and CDR2 from the germline V gene are GTSNPN and SVGIG (reference sequence). This CDR3 region has 14 residues. The germline V and J ends were trimmed by 3 bases and 6 bases, with 15 bases remaining between them. Here the CDR3 reads CAWSGLVGAQPQHF. The CDR3 coding sequence is TGTGCCTGGAGCGGCTTAGTCGGGGCTCAGCCCCAGCATTTT.

The chain combines TRBV5-4 with TRBJ2-1, with 10 bases identical to TRBD2. Germline V lookup: CDR1 SGHNT, CDR2 YYREEE (reference sequence). CDR3 length: 17 amino acids. The trim removed 4 bases at V and 9 bases at J, leaving 16 bases unmatched. The CDR3 DNA follows: TGTGCCAGCAGCGATCCCGAGGCTAGCGGGAGTTTATCTGAGCAGTTCTTC. Protein sequence: CASSDPEASGSLSEQFF. The full variable domain, its missing parts supplied by reference TRBV5-4 and TRBJ2-1, is ETGVTQSPTHLIKTRGQQVTLRCSSQSGHNTVSWYQQALGQGPQFIFQYYREEENGRGNFPPRFSGLQFPNYSSELNVNALELDDSALYLCASSDPEASGSLSEQFFGPGTRLTVL.